One and the same sample provided the 5 T cell receptor beta chains below, sequenced in a study of cytomegalovirus exposure and HLA in healthy donors (dated by TCRdb to about 2017). Library preparation used the immunoSEQ multiplex PCR assay. For the multiplex PCR, a mixture combining 60 forward primers for TCR Vbeta segments and 13 reverse primers for TCR Jbeta segments was used. TCRdb stores this immuneACCESS table with in-frame sequences only. Part of the clones is absent; in the studies checked, under half of the shortfall reflects unresolved V genes, and no reason is known for the rest. The sample data list 150,000 to 200,000 clones, and 75% to 85% of these were observed just once. In total, the top ten clones hold roughly 2.5% of the sample. The material sequenced was PBMCs. Every receptor here comes from a woman between 25 and 40 years old in good health and CMV-seropositive.

The chain employs TRBV5-1 and TRBJ1-4; D not certain. The CDR3 contains 16 residues. From germline, CDR1 is SGHRS and CDR2 YFSETQ. V lost 0 bases and J 2 bases, leaving 11 bases between the germline ends. The CDR3, as DNA: TGCGCCAGCAGCTTGGCCGGAGCCTGGACTAATGAAAAACTGTTTTTT. Its translation: CASSLAGAWTNEKLFF.

The rearrangement uses TRBV7-9 and TRBJ1-4; 12 bases are shared with TRBD1. Germline CDR1 reads SEHNR; CDR2 reads FQNEAQ (reference sequence). The CDR3 is made up of 15 amino acids. Trimming at V came to 5 bases and at J to 7 bases, leaving 5 bases not matched to a gene. The DNA of the CDR3 is TGTGCCAGCAGCCTCGGGACAGGGGGCTTTGAAAAACTGTTTTTT. Its protein product is CASSLGTGGFEKLFF.

The table lists this clone with a few counts. The chain joins TRBV5-1 to TRBJ2-3; tentatively, D is TRBD2 (7 bases). The CDR3 is 16 residues long. CDR1 SGHRS and CDR2 YFSETQ come from the germline V gene. Trimming took off 0 bases at V and 5 bases at J, with 16 bases between the two ends. The CDR3 sequence: CASSLVPAGAEDTQYF. The CDR3 DNA follows: TGCGCCAGCAGCTTGGTTCCGGCGGGGGCAGAAGATACGCAGTATTTT.

This clone was found once. The V call is TRBV6-5, the J call TRBJ2-3; the D gene is possibly TRBD1 (6 bases). Germline CDR1 MNHEY, CDR2 SVGAGI. Deletions cut 0 bases from V and 2 bases from J, with 9 bases between. The CDR3 has 15 residues. The DNA of the CDR3 is TGTGCCAGCAGTTACTCTGGACAGTACACAGATACGCAGTATTTT. This translates into CASSYSGQYTDTQYF.

This clone occurred a few times. The rearrangement links TRBV6-6 to TRBJ1-4; TRBD1 matches 7 bases. The CDR3 loop spans 15 amino acids. J gave up 7 bases and V 5 bases, and 10 bases lay outside the gene matches. Germline lookup yields CDR1 MNHNY and CDR2 SVGAGI (reference sequence). CDR3 residues: CASSRRQGFTEKLFF. In DNA form, the CDR3 reads TGTGCCAGCAGTAGGAGACAGGGTTTCACTGAAAAACTGTTTTTT.